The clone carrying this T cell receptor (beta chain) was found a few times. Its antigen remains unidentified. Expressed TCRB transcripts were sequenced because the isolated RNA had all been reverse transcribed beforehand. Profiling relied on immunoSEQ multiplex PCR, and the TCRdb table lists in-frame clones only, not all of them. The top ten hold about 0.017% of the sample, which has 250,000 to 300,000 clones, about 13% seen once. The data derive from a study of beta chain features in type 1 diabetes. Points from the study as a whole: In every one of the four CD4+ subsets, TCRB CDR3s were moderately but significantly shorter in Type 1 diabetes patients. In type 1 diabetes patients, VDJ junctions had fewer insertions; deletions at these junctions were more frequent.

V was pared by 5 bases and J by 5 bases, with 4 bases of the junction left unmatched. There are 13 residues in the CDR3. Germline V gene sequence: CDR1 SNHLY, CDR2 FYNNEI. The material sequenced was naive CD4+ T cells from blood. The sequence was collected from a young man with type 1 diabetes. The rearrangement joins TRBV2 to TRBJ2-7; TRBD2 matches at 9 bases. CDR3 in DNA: TGTGCCAGCAGTCTAGCGGGGATCCACGAGCAGTACTTC. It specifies CASSLAGIHEQYF.